This T cell receptor (beta chain) came from a study of blood T cell repertoires in COVID-19 (TCRdb year 2020). Context from the whole study: Samples from collaborators originated in the United States, Italy and Spain and spanned both the acute and convalescent phases of COVID-19. The material from the prospective study consisted of cDNA or gDNA derived from T cells, B-cell-depleted T cells, or PBMCs. Deeply sampled blood TCRbeta repertoires from subjects exposed to, actively infected with, or recovered from COVID-19 were included in the dataset. A freely available public database, intended as a resource for researchers studying the immune response to SARS-CoV-2, is where the repertoires were released. The samples were drawn from the first 160 participants of the ongoing ImmuneRACE study and from 1,254 subjects provided by 6 global collaborators. A de-identified subject ID, COVID-19 status, age in years and sex were almost always included in the sample metadata. Where HLA class I and class II types were available, the types were taken from metadata supplied by the sample provider, not from assay-based typing. What the research found in general, with its limitations: Clinical and demographic metadata were provided uncurated, with the amount varying by source and participant.

Remarks on this clone: Which antigen it targets is not known. Base qualities are not provided; no much larger clone lies one nucleotide away. Other DNA sequences in the same sample also yield this CDR3.

TCRbeta CDR3 regions were amplified from genomic DNA by means of the immunoSEQ Assay, a bias-controlled multiplex PCR. On the study's bioinformatics: The number of nucleated cells in each sample was estimated from the amplification of reference gene primers within the assay. To quantify the absolute abundance of each unique TCRbeta CDR3 rearrangement, sequence reads were collapsed and filtered. For each sample, productive Simpson clonality was calculated as the square root of Simpson's diversity index over productive rearrangements. TCRdb holds this immuneACCESS table with in-frame rearrangements only. Some clones are missing; in checked studies, unresolved V genes explain under half, and the rest has no known cause. V and J calls and clone size come straight from that table; D and trimming were deduced from the DNA. The sample table contains more than 45,000 clones; only one count was recorded for approximately 86% of them. The leading ten clones occupy 2.5% to 3% of the sample.

Collaborating institutions collected whole blood in K2EDTA tubes following their own protocols. For TCRbeta analysis, collaborators shipped samples in one of three forms: frozen whole blood, isolated PBMCs, or DNA extracted from either of those sample types. Relative to germline, V is 1 base shorter and J is 1 base shorter, with 4 bases between their ends. CDR1 and CDR2 were assigned from the germline V gene as LGHNT and FRNRAP. Measured from the cysteine to the phenylalanine, the CDR3 is 13 residues long. The DNA shown is the 39-base CDR3, in frame from base 1. The sequenced sample consisted of peripheral blood. The TCR sequence derives from a woman older than 75 with acute or convalescent COVID-19. The chain joins TRBV12-5 to TRBJ1-1; there is no confident call for the D gene. At the DNA level, the sequence is TGTGCTAGTGGTTTGGGCGGGAACACTGAAGCTTTCTTT. This is translated as CASGLGGNTEAFF.